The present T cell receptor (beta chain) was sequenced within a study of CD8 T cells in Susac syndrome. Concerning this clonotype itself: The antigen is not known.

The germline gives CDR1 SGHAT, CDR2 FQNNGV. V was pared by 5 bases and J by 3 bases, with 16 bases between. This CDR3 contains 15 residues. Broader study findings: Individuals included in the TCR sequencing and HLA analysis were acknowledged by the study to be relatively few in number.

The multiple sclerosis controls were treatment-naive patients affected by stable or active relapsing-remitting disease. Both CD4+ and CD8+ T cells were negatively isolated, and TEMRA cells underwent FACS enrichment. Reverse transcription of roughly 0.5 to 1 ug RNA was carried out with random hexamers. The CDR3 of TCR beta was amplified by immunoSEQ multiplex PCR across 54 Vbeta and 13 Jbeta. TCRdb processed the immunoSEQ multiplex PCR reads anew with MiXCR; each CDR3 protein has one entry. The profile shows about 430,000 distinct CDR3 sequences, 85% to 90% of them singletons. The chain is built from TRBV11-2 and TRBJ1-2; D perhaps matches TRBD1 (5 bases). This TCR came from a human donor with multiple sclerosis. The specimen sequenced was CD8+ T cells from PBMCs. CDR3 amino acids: CASSPNSGHYYGYTF. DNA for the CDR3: TGTGCCAGCAGCCCTAATTCCGGACATTACTATGGCTACACCTTC.